One sample yielded the 5 T cell receptor beta chains listed below, sequenced in a study of T cells in Graves' hyperthyroidism and ophthalmopathy. Amplification of TCR beta CDR3 regions was performed using RNA transcripts as template. Carried out on the TCR CDR3, a first-round RT-PCR used the HTBI primer set. TCRdb re-called the multiplex PCR reads with MiXCR, one entry per CDR3 protein. The profile shows fewer than 350,000 distinct CDR3 sequences, roughly 13% of them singletons. Sequenced sample: blood. The origin of the receptors is a woman aged 40-49 years with Graves' hyperthyroidism.

A remark on this clonotype: A much larger clonotype is one base distant, so this may be a read error. V is TRBV7-3 and J is TRBJ2-1; a possible D gene is TRBD2 (6 bases). CDR3 length equals 13 residues. From germline, CDR1 is SGHTA and CDR2 FQGTGA. In DNA form, the CDR3 reads TGTACCAGCAGCTACACGGCGGGGACTGAGCAGTTCTTC. Residues: CTSSYTAGTEQFF.

This sequence joins TRBV30 and TRBJ2-2; no firm D call. Trimming pared 5 bases from V and 1 base from J, leaving 14 bases between. The CDR3 has 15 amino acids. Germline values: CDR1 GTSNPN, CDR2 SVGIG (reference sequence). CDR3 in DNA: TGTGCCTGGGTACCATCCGGTCGGAACACCGGGGAGCTGTTTTTT. It codes for CAWVPSGRNTGELFF.

The chain is built from TRBV28 and TRBJ1-1; a weak D match, TRBD1 (6 bases). Trimming shortened V by 7 bases and J by 10 bases, and 16 bases separated the two germline ends. CDR1 and CDR2 from the germline V gene are MDHEN and SYDVKM. The CDR3 is made up of 12 amino acids. The CDR3 coding sequence is TGTGCCAGCAAGGGAGGGGGGACATCAGCTTTCTTT. Its protein product is CASKGGGTSAFF.

This clonotype was seen repeatedly, ten times or more. J is TRBJ1-3 and V is TRBV28; the D is unclear. The germline V gene encodes CDR1 MDHEN and CDR2 SYDVKM. V gave up 2 bases and J gave up 0 bases, with 14 bases separating them. The CDR3 runs to 17 residues. The CDR3 nucleotides are TGTGCCAGCAGTTTACGGACGGGGTCGAGCTCTGGAAACACCATATATTTT. It is translated as CASSLRTGSSSGNTIYF.

At least ten counts were recorded for this clonotype. V gene TRBV7-9 combines with J gene TRBJ1-1; 7 bases match TRBD1. Germline trimming cut 7 bases from V and 1 base from J; bases unmatched to any gene: 9. The CDR3 loop spans 15 amino acids. The germline gives CDR1 SEHNR, CDR2 FQNEAQ (reference sequence). The CDR3 coding sequence is TGTGCCAGCACCATAGACGGGACAGCGAACACTGAAGCTTTCTTT. It translates to CASTIDGTANTEAFF.